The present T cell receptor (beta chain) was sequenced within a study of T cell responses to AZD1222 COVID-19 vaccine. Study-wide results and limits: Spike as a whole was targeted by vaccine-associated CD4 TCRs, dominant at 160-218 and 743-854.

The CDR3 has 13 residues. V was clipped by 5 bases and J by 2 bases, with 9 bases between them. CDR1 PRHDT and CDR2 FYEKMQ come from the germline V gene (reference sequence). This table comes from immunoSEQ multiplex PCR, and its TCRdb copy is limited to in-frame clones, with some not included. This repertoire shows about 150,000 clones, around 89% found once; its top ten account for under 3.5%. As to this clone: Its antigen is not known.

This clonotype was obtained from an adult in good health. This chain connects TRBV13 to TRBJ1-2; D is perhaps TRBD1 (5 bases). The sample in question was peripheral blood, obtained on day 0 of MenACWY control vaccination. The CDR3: CASSEGPNYGYTF. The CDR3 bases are TGTGCCAGCAGCGAGGGACCAAACTATGGCTACACCTTC. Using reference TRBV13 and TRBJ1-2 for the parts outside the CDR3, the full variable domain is AAGVIQSPRHLIKEKRETATLKCYPIPRHDTVYWYQQGPGQDPQFLISFYEKMQSDKGSIPDRFSAQQFSDYHSELNMSSLELGDSALYFCASSEGPNYGYTFGSGTRLTVV.